This T cell receptor (beta chain) was retrieved from a study of shared clonotypes between healthy human individuals. Study background: The cohort had two women and a few men, ages 18 to 49.

The assay was run at deep level. Genomic DNA from each subset was divided evenly over several immunoSEQ plates. Produced via immunoSEQ multiplex PCR; TCRdb's table is partial and in-frame only. Seen here are fewer than 3 million clones, 85% to 95% observed once, and the top ten hold around 0.35%. Whole-study results and caveats: Memory subsets generally showed smaller estimated richness than naive subsets did.

As regards this clone: What it binds is unknown.

The CDR3 length is 14 residues. Trimming stripped 1 base from V and 0 bases from J, with 4 bases between. CDR1 and CDR2 (germline): SGHVS, FNYEAQ. What was sequenced was naive CD4+ T cells from PBMCs. Subset meaning: CD45RA+ positively selected. The genes are TRBV7-6 and TRBJ1-5; D uncertain. This TCR was sampled from a young man in good health. Some clones in this sample may be carry-over from other donors' samples. This CDR3 reads CASSLGASNQPQHF. In DNA form, the CDR3 reads TGTGCCAGCAGCTTAGGGGCTAGCAATCAGCCCCAGCATTTT. The variable domain in full, with the rest retrieved from reference TRBV7-6 and TRBJ1-5, is GAGVSQSPRYKVTKRGQDVALRCDPISGHVSLYWYRQALGQGPEFLTYFNYEAQQDKSGLPNDRFSAERPEGSISTLTIQRTEQRDSAMYRCASSLGASNQPQHFGDGTRLSIL.